In its sample, the clone carrying this TCR beta chain was seen a few times. Its target is not known. This CDR3 region has 15 residues. Trimming took 6 bases from V and 3 from J, leaving 15 bases between them. Each CDR3 protein gets one entry after TCRdb re-called the 5' RACE reads with MiXCR. The table has 240,000 or so distinct CDR3 sequences, approximately 9% seen once. The data derive from a study of CD8 T cells in ankylosing spondylitis. General study results and limits: Characteristic, it appeared, of ankylosing spondylitis blood was a TCR beta motif of eight highly homologous variants. The clones that were linked to disease were reported to be significantly enriched in matched synovial fluid samples from ankylosing spondylitis patients. Clones that were linked to disease were CD8+ and were relatively rare in peripheral blood.

This clonotype was obtained from a male donor with ankylosing spondylitis or in good health (not recorded which). The sample comprised blood, either unsorted or a sorted T cell fraction (not recorded which). V gene TRBV12-3 or TRBV12-4 combines with J gene TRBJ2-1; D is perhaps TRBD1 (8 bases). Here the CDR3 reads CASSDRGGGYNEQFF. In DNA form, the CDR3 reads TGTGCCAGCAGCGACAGGGGCGGGGGCTACAATGAGCAGTTCTTC.